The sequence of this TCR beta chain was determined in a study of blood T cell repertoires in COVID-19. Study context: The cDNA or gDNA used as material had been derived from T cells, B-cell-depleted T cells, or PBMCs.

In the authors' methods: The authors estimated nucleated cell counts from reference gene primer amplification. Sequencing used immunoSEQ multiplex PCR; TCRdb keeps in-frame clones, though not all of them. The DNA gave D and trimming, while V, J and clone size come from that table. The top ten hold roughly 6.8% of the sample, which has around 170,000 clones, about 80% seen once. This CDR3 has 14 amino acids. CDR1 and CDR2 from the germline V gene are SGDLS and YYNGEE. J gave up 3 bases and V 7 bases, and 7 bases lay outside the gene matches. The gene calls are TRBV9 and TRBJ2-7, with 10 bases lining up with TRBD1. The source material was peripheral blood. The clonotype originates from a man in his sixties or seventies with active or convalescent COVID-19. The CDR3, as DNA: TGTGCCAGCGGACCGGGACAGGGGCGCTACGAGCAGTACTTC. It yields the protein CASGPGQGRYEQYF.